These T cell receptor beta chains were read from a single sample in a study of shared clonotypes between healthy human individuals. TCRdb's table, derived via immunoSEQ multiplex PCR, lists solely in-frame clones and lacks some. The table lists 490,000 or so clones, about 79% of them singletons. What was sequenced was PBMCs. These receptors originate from a woman between 35 and 50 years old in good health. Some clones in this sample may be carry-over from other donors' samples. The CDR3 runs from the conserved cysteine through the conserved F or W. The D gene is left open where the match is weak. Clone size appears in some rows only: once, few, many, or a class for an expanded clone.

TRBJ1-2 NA TRBV7-3 TRBD1 TGTGCCAGCAGCTCAGGACAGGGGGCGTGGGGCTACACCTTC CASSSGQGAWGYTF
TRBJ1-4 NA TRBV2 NA TGTGCCAGTACCCCCGGTTTCAGAGAAAAACTGTTTTTT CASTPGFREKLFF
TRBJ2-7 NA TRBV18 NA TGTGCCAGCAAAAGCGGACAGTCCTACGAGCAGTACTTC CASKSGQSYEQYF
TRBJ1-4 NA TRBV29-1 NA TGCAGCGTGGGAGGGACGACAGCCTCAAATGAAAAACTGTTTTTT CSVGGTTASNEKLFF
TRBJ1-6 few TRBV4-3 NA TGCGCCAGCAGCCAAGATGTGTCCTACGGGTATCATTCACCCCTCCACTTT CASSQDVSYGYHSPLHF
TRBJ2-5 NA TRBV27 TRBD1 TGTGCCAGCAGTTTATCGGACAGGGTGTTCGAGACCCAGTACTTC CASSLSDRVFETQYF
TRBJ2-1 NA TRBV20-1 NA TGCAGTGCTACCCCCCACAATGAGCAGTTCTTC CSATPHNEQFF
TRBJ2-6 NA TRBV9 TRBD1 TGTGCCAGCAGCGTAGTCGATGGGACAGGGGTCGACAACGTCCTGACTTTC CASSVVDGTGVDNVLTF
TRBJ2-5 NA TRBV7-7 TRBD1 TGTGCCAGCAGCCGACAGGGTGCGGGCCAAGAGACCCAGTACTTC CASSRQGAGQETQYF
TRBJ2-3 NA TRBV29-1 TRBD1 TGCAGCGTTGAAAAGGGACAGGTCGGTGATACGCAGTATTTT CSVEKGQVGDTQYF
TRBJ2-7 NA TRBV5-6 TRBD1 TGTGCCAGCAGCTTGGGTTGGGGACAGCGACCGAGGGAGCAGTACTTC CASSLGWGQRPREQYF